Below, 31 T cell receptor beta chains from the same sample are listed, as sequenced in a study of Ad26.COV2.S vaccination and SARS-CoV-2 variants. The treatment is: about 20 received Ad26.COV2.S at low or high dose, single or two shots; several received placebo; per-sample allocation not given. Specimen acquisition occurred on day 63 following the initial vaccine or placebo injection. Here immunoSEQ multiplex PCR was the method, and the copy in TCRdb shows in-frame clones only, minus some. The sample has 250,000 to 300,000 clones, about 89% seen once; the top ten hold under 4%. The specimen was peripheral blood, collected in a trial of Ad26.COV2.S vaccine versus placebo. The receptors were sampled from a person between 18 and 60 years old who received the Ad26.COV2.S COVID-19 vaccine or a placebo.

On this clone itself: Other nucleotide sequences from this sample produce the same CDR3. This chain joins TRBV9 and TRBJ2-1, with 9 bases that match TRBD2. This CDR3 contains 17 residues. J lost 4 bases, V lost 0 bases, and 8 bases had no gene match. Germline V gives CDR1 SGDLS, CDR2 YYNGEE. CDR3 amino acids: CASSVGLAGVSYNEQFF. The CDR3 bases are TGTGCCAGCAGCGTAGGGTTAGCGGGAGTTTCGTACAATGAGCAGTTCTTC.

The chain recombines TRBV12-3 or TRBV12-4 with TRBJ2-7; D not resolved. The V and J ends lost 0 bases and 2 bases respectively, with 2 bases between them. This CDR3 comprises 12 residues. The CDR3 region has the DNA TGTGCCAGCAGTTTAGCCGCCTACGAGCAGTACTTC. The encoded protein is CASSLAAYEQYF.

V usage is TRBV7-9 and J usage is TRBJ2-3; 9 bases align to TRBD1. Per the germline V gene, CDR1 is SEHNR and CDR2 is FQNEAQ (reference sequence). The CDR3 runs to 16 residues. Trimming at V came to 1 base and at J to 0 bases, leaving 2 bases not matched to a gene. The CDR3 DNA follows: TGTGCCAGCAGCTTAGACAGGGGGCTTAGCACAGATACGCAGTATTTT. Amino acids: CASSLDRGLSTDTQYF. The full variable domain, in which reference TRBV7-9 and TRBJ2-3 provide the parts outside the CDR3, is DTGVSQNPRHKITKRGQNVTFRCDPISEHNRLYWYRQTLGQGPEFLTYFQNEAQLEKSRLLSDRFSAERPKGSFSTLEIQRTEQGDSAMYLCASSLDRGLSTDTQYFGPGTRLTVL.

The V gene is TRBV5-1, the J gene TRBJ1-1; D gene uncertain. V lost 3 bases and J 3 bases, leaving 15 bases between the germline ends. The CDR3 totals 15 residues. Germline CDR1 SGHRS, CDR2 YFSETQ. The CDR3 nucleotides read TGCGCCAGCAGCTCCGCGGTGATGGCCTACACTGAAGCTTTCTTT. Its translation: CASSSAVMAYTEAFF.

This clone was picked up one time. V usage is TRBV6-2 or TRBV6-3 and J usage is TRBJ1-2; D gene uncertain. This CDR3 region has 12 residues. CDR1 and CDR2 (germline): MNHEY, SVGEGT. With 5 bases removed from V and 6 bases from J, the gap between germline ends came to 10 bases. In DNA, the CDR3 is TGTGCCAGCAGTCCGGATTTCGATGGCTACACCTTC. This codes for CASSPDFDGYTF.

This chain uses TRBV11-1 with TRBJ2-3, with D maybe TRBD1 (6 bases). The CDR3 covers 14 residues. V was shortened by 5 bases and J by 2 bases, with 11 bases between the two germline ends. Per germline, CDR1 SGHAT and CDR2 FQDESV (reference sequence). CDR3 loop: CASSQGLFTDTQYF. The CDR3 region has the DNA TGTGCCAGCAGCCAGGGGCTCTTCACAGATACGCAGTATTTT.

This chain connects TRBV18 to TRBJ2-2; no reliable D call. This CDR3 comprises 16 residues. Trimming stripped 4 bases from V and 1 base from J, with 13 bases between. The germline V gene encodes CDR1 KGHSH and CDR2 LQKENI. In DNA form, the CDR3 reads TGTGCCAGCTCACGTATGGCGGACCGGAACACCGGGGAGCTGTTTTTT. This encodes CASSRMADRNTGELFF.

The chain combines TRBV6-6 with TRBJ1-5, with a tentative D call TRBD1 (6 bases). Between the trimmed V and J ends, which lost 5 bases and 3 bases, there was a span of 14 bases. The CDR3 extends over 15 amino acids. Looked up from germline, CDR1 is MNHNY and CDR2 is SVGAGI (reference sequence). CDR3 protein: CASSGTGTPNQPQHF. The CDR3 DNA reads TGTGCCAGCAGTGGGACCGGGACACCCAATCAGCCCCAGCATTTT.

The V and J genes are TRBV11-3 and TRBJ2-2; D is tentatively TRBD1 or TRBD2 (5 bases each). This CDR3 has 13 residues. Germline CDR1 reads SGHNT; CDR2 reads YENEEA. V was trimmed by 1 base and J by 5 bases, leaving 5 bases between them. DNA of the CDR3: TGTGCCAGCAGCTTAGGGGGGACCGGGGAGCTGTTTTTT. Translating gives CASSLGGTGELFF.

This clone was recorded only once. At the DNA level, this CDR3 is encoded by other sequences in the same sample as well. The V call is TRBV12-3 or TRBV12-4, the J call TRBJ1-5; D is uncertain. This CDR3 spans 11 amino acids. V was cut by 1 base and J by 10 bases, with 5 bases left in between. The CDR3 loop reads CASSLGGPQHF. CDR3 sequence (DNA): TGTGCCAGCAGTTTAGGAGGACCCCAGCATTTT.

This sequence joins TRBV7-2 and TRBJ2-5; the D gene is possibly TRBD2 (6 bases). From germline, CDR1 is SGHTA and CDR2 FQGNSA. The ends were cut back, 2 bases at V and 4 bases at J, with 8 bases in the middle. CDR3 size: 13 residues. CDR3 sequence reads: CASSLSGGETQYF. The CDR3 DNA is TGTGCCAGCAGCTTATCCGGGGGAGAGACCCAGTACTTC.

The V call is TRBV15, the J call TRBJ1-2, with D possibly being TRBD1 (5 bases). The CDR3 consists of 15 residues. The V gene lost 3 bases and the J gene lost 6 bases, with 17 bases spanning the gap. The germline V gene has CDR1 LNHNV and CDR2 YYDKDF (reference sequence). The CDR3 sequence is CATSSERTRKDGYTF. CDR3 bases: TGTGCCACCAGCAGTGAAAGGACACGGAAGGATGGCTACACCTTC.

The rearrangement uses TRBV30 and TRBJ1-5, with D unresolved. The germline V gene encodes CDR1 GTSNPN and CDR2 SVGIG (reference sequence). Between the trimmed V and J ends, which lost 0 bases and 8 bases, there was a span of 8 bases. The CDR3 runs to 12 residues. CDR3 sequence (DNA): TGTGCCTGGAGTGTGTCGCGGGAGCCCCAGCATTTT. Translation: CAWSVSREPQHF.

The V call is TRBV12-3 or TRBV12-4, the J call TRBJ2-1, with D possibly being TRBD1 (5 bases). V lost 6 bases and J lost 4, with 10 bases in between. The CDR3 has 13 amino acids. DNA for the CDR3: TGTGCCAGCAGCAAAGCAGGGTACAATGAGCAGTTCTTC. Translated, it gives CASSKAGYNEQFF.

Points on this clone: The same CDR3 arises from other DNA sequences in this sample as well. The chain uses TRBV2 and TRBJ2-3; 8 nucleotides match TRBD2. Trimming removed 5 bases from V and 3 bases from J; junction bases left unmatched: 1. This CDR3 has 13 amino acids. Germline lookup yields CDR1 SNHLY and CDR2 FYNNEI. This CDR3 reads CASSSGSTDTQYF. The CDR3 DNA reads TGTGCCAGCAGTAGCGGGAGTACAGATACGCAGTATTTT. The full variable domain, completed using reference TRBV2 and TRBJ2-3, is EPEVTQTPSHQVTQMGQEVILRCVPISNHLYFYWYRQILGQKVEFLVSFYNNEISEKSEIFDDQFSVERPDGSNFTLKIRSTKLEDSAMYFCASSSGSTDTQYFGPGTRLTVL.

The chain employs TRBV6-2 or TRBV6-3 and TRBJ2-1; 9 bases map to TRBD1. The CDR3 has 17 residues. V was clipped by 2 bases and J by 3 bases; unmatched bases: 8. Germline lookup yields CDR1 MNHEY and CDR2 SVGEGT. The CDR3 is CASSYTAGTGNYNEQFF. The CDR3 DNA sequence: TGTGCCAGCAGTTACACCGCCGGGACAGGGAACTACAATGAGCAGTTCTTC.

The genes are TRBV6-2 or TRBV6-3 and TRBJ1-1; TRBD1 is a possible D gene (5 bases). Germline V gene data show CDR1 as MNHEY and CDR2 as SVGEGT. V dropped 2 bases and J dropped 1 base, with 11 bases sitting between them. The CDR3 is made up of 15 amino acids. In DNA, the CDR3 is TGTGCCAGCAGTTACGCACCAGGGTCGAACACTGAAGCTTTCTTT. It codes for CASSYAPGSNTEAFF.

This clone was detected a few times. This sequence joins TRBV7-9 and TRBJ2-2; 9 bases align to TRBD1. Germline V gene sequence: CDR1 SEHNR, CDR2 FQNEAQ (reference sequence). J was trimmed by 10 bases and V by 2 bases; bases with no gene match: 5. The CDR3 is 14 amino acids. The CDR3, as DNA: TGTGCCAGCAGCTTATGGACAGGGGAAAAGGAGCTGTTTTTT. It translates to CASSLWTGEKELFF.

The genes are TRBV19 and TRBJ2-2, with 8 bases lining up with TRBD2. Losses at the gene ends were 7 bases for V and 1 base for J; bases not matched to a gene: 11. CDR1 and CDR2 from the germline V gene are LNHDA and SQIVND (reference sequence). The CDR3 has 17 residues. The DNA of the CDR3 is TGTGCCAGTACCCCCTTCTCGAGCGGGGGGAACACCGGGGAGCTGTTTTTT. It codes for CASTPFSSGGNTGELFF.

The chain combines TRBV2 with TRBJ1-1; D ambiguous. There are 15 residues in the CDR3. The V gene's germline CDR1 is SNHLY and CDR2 FYNNEI. V was cut by 7 bases and J by 2 bases, with 17 bases left in between. The CDR3 DNA reads TGTGCCAGCATAGCAAATTTGAGGACCAACACTGAAGCTTTCTTT. Translated: CASIANLRTNTEAFF.

This clone was detected only a few times. V usage is TRBV11-2 and J usage is TRBJ2-1; D might be TRBD1 or TRBD2, each matching 5 bases. V lost 5 bases and J lost 2, with 13 bases in between. This CDR3 is built from 15 residues. Looked up from germline, CDR1 is SGHAT and CDR2 is FQNNGV. CDR3 in amino acids: CASSQTGRAYNEQFF. CDR3 DNA: TGTGCCAGCAGCCAGACGGGACGCGCCTACAATGAGCAGTTCTTC.

This chain connects TRBV9 to TRBJ1-6; D is undetermined. V gave up 0 bases and J gave up 7 bases, with 8 bases separating them. The CDR3 length is 14 residues. Germline V gene sequence: CDR1 SGDLS, CDR2 YYNGEE. The chain's CDR3 is CASSVGDRNSPLHF. Written as DNA, the CDR3 is TGTGCCAGCAGCGTAGGAGACCGAAATTCACCCCTCCACTTT.

J is TRBJ2-1 and V is TRBV7-6; 9 nucleotides align to TRBD1. CDR1 and CDR2 (germline): SGHVS, FNYEAQ. Trimming at V came to 5 bases and at J to 8 bases, leaving 10 bases not matched to a gene. CDR3 length: 15 residues. This chain's CDR3 is CASSPGTGPLDEQFF. CDR3 DNA: TGTGCCAGCAGCCCCGGGACAGGGCCCCTCGATGAGCAGTTCTTC. The whole variable domain, remainder taken from reference TRBV7-6 and TRBJ2-1, is GAGVSQSPRYKVTKRGQDVALRCDPISGHVSLYWYRQALGQGPEFLTYFNYEAQQDKSGLPNDRFSAERPEGSISTLTIQRTEQRDSAMYRCASSPGTGPLDEQFFGPGTRLTVL.

The chain joins TRBV21-1 to TRBJ1-2. TRBV21-1 represents a pseudogene. The CDR3 is 14 amino acids. CDR3 in DNA: TGTGCCAGCAGCAAAGTAGAAGGGGCGGGCGGCTACACCTTC. Protein: CASSKVEGAGGYTF.

This sequence joins TRBV10-3 and TRBJ1-2; 9 nucleotides match TRBD1. Germline values: CDR1 ENHRY, CDR2 SYGVKD. V shed 6 bases and J 3 bases; nucleotides not matched to a gene: 5. This CDR3 has 14 residues. CDR3 amino acids: CAIRRDRVDYGYTF. CDR3 sequence (DNA): TGTGCCATCAGGCGGGACAGGGTGGACTATGGCTACACCTTC.

This clone was seen only once. The J gene is TRBJ1-2, the V gene TRBV2, with 10 bases that match TRBD1. J was trimmed by 6 bases and V by 5 bases; bases with no gene match: 3. Germline values: CDR1 SNHLY, CDR2 FYNNEI. The CDR3 is made up of 13 amino acids. CDR3 bases: TGTGCCAGCAGTAAGACAGGGGGCGATGGCTACACCTTC. Residues: CASSKTGGDGYTF.

CDR3 in amino acids: CASSQDLDPPNNEQFF. The CDR3 nucleotides read TGTGCCAGCAGCCAAGACCTAGACCCACCTAACAATGAGCAGTTCTTC. The rearrangement links TRBV3-1 (or the pseudogene TRBV3-2) to TRBJ2-1, with D hard to call. The V gene lost 0 bases and the J gene lost 5 bases, with 14 bases spanning the gap. The CDR3 sequence is 16 residues long. Per germline, CDR1 LGHDT and CDR2 YNNKEL (reference sequence).

The J gene is TRBJ2-1, the V gene TRBV5-4, with 15 nucleotides matching TRBD2. CDR1 and CDR2 (germline): SGHNT, YYREEE (reference sequence). The CDR3 has 14 residues. Trimming cost V 4 bases and J 13 bases; bases outside gene matches: 6. CDR3 loop: CASSTGLAGGPQFF. In DNA form, the CDR3 reads TGTGCCAGCAGCACCGGACTAGCGGGAGGGCCCCAGTTCTTC.

This clone was detected only once. V and J are TRBV30 and TRBJ1-5; 9 positions agree with TRBD1. The V segment lost 5 bases and the J segment 2 bases; nucleotides outside the gene matches: 4. CDR3 length: 14 amino acids. Germline assignment: CDR1 GTSNPN and CDR2 SVGIG (reference sequence). The CDR3 nucleotides read TGTGCCTGGGGGACAGGGTTGGGCAATCAGCCCCAGCATTTT. Translation: CAWGTGLGNQPQHF.

This clone was observed a few times. The chain uses TRBV3-1 (or the pseudogene TRBV3-2) and TRBJ1-5, with D unclear. Germline V CDR1 and CDR2: LGHDT, YNNKEL (reference sequence). The CDR3 is 13 amino acids. V shed 4 bases and J shed 4 bases, with 8 bases lying between them. The CDR3 DNA reads as TGTGCCAGCAGCCCAGGTCATAATCAGCCCCAGCATTTT. It encodes CASSPGHNQPQHF.

This clone was observed a handful of times. The chain links TRBV12-3 or TRBV12-4 to TRBJ1-4; D remains ambiguous. Deletions cut 6 bases from V and 4 bases from J, with 3 bases between. The CDR3 length is 11 residues. CDR3 bases: TGTGCCAGCAGCCGTAATGAAAAACTGTTTTTT. Translated, it gives CASSRNEKLFF.